The 28 T cell receptor beta chains listed next were all sequenced from one sample in a study of identical twins. TCRdb reanalysed the 5' RACE reads using MiXCR and keeps one entry per CDR3 protein. Among around 370,000 distinct CDR3 sequences listed, 7% to 9.5% were seen once. The source material was naive T cells sorted from blood. The receptors were sampled from a woman in her fifties or sixties in good health.

This clonotype occurred a few times. In DNA, the CDR3 is TGCAGTGCTAGACTAGCGGGAGGTTACAATGAGCAGTTCTTC. Its translation: CSARLAGGYNEQFF. This chain links TRBV20-1 with TRBJ2-1; 11 bases line up with TRBD2. CDR1 and CDR2 (germline): DFQATT, SNEGSKA (reference sequence). V shed 2 bases, J shed 4 bases, and the junction held 1 base outside the gene matches. This CDR3 has 14 amino acids.

This clonotype was picked up a small number of times. The rearrangement links TRBV10-3 to TRBJ2-5; no definite D call. V lost 3 bases and J 1 base, leaving 6 bases between the germline ends. CDR3 length equals 13 residues. The germline gives CDR1 ENHRY, CDR2 SYGVKD. CDR3 DNA: TGTGCCATCAGTGAAAGCCTCCAAGAGACCCAGTACTTC. Its translation: CAISESLQETQYF.

This chain connects TRBV5-1 to TRBJ1-2; the match to TRBD1 covers 9 bases. Germline lookup yields CDR1 SGHRS and CDR2 YFSETQ. The CDR3 runs to 15 residues. J was trimmed by 4 bases and V by 5 bases; bases with no gene match: 9. The CDR3 DNA reads as TGCGCCAGCAGTAAAGGACAGGGGCTGGTCTATGGCTACACCTTC. Protein sequence: CASSKGQGLVYGYTF. The full variable domain, its missing parts supplied by reference TRBV5-1 and TRBJ1-2, is KAGVTQTPRYLIKTRGQQVTLSCSPISGHRSVSWYQQTPGQGLQFLFEYFSETQRNKGNFPGRFSGRQFSNSRSEMNVSTLELGDSALYLCASSKGQGLVYGYTFGSGTRLTVV.

Ten or more counts support this clonotype. V usage is TRBV7-9 and J usage is TRBJ2-5, with D perhaps assigned TRBD1 or TRBD2 (5 bases each). Germline CDR1 is SEHNR and CDR2 is FQNEAQ (reference sequence). V lost 1 base and J 1 base, leaving 10 bases between the germline ends. This CDR3 has 15 amino acids. CDR3 nucleotide sequence: TGTGCCAGCAGCTTAGGGGACGGCTCCCAAGAGACCCAGTACTTC. Protein product: CASSLGDGSQETQYF.

CDR3 region: CASSPLGDPDTQYF. The CDR3 bases are TGTGCCAGCAGCCCCCTGGGGGATCCAGATACGCAGTATTTT. The chain links TRBV11-2 to TRBJ2-3; possibly TRBD1 or TRBD2 for D (5 bases each). V was trimmed by 5 bases and J by 4 bases, leaving 13 bases between them. Germline assignment: CDR1 SGHAT and CDR2 FQNNGV. CDR3 size: 14 residues. Full variable domain (rest looked up from reference TRBV11-2 and TRBJ2-3): EAGVAQSPRYKIIEKRQSVAFWCNPISGHATLYWYQQILGQGPKLLIQFQNNGVVDDSQLPKDRFSAERLKGVDSTLKIQPAKLEDSAVYLCASSPLGDPDTQYFGPGTRLTVL.

V gene TRBV20-1 combines with J gene TRBJ2-3; D not resolved. This CDR3 region has 14 residues. Germline V CDR1 and CDR2: DFQATT, SNEGSKA (reference sequence). The V end was cut by 3 bases, the J end by 4 bases, with 14 bases between. In DNA form, the CDR3 reads TGCAGTGCTAGGGCCCGCCAATTGGCAGATACGCAGTATTTT. This encodes CSARARQLADTQYF.

This clonotype was found a few times. The chain joins TRBV5-1 to TRBJ1-1, with a weak D call TRBD1 (5 bases). The germline V and J ends were trimmed by 0 bases and 5 bases, with 11 bases remaining between them. CDR1 SGHRS and CDR2 YFSETQ come from the germline V gene. The CDR3 is made up of 14 amino acids. DNA for the CDR3: TGCGCCAGCAGCTTGGCGGGGGAGTGGACTGAAGCTTTCTTT. Translating gives CASSLAGEWTEAFF.

This rearrangement joins TRBV12-3 or TRBV12-4 to TRBJ2-1; D is possibly TRBD2 (5 bases). V was cut by 7 bases and J by 8 bases, with 15 bases left in between. The CDR3 extends over 13 amino acids. DNA for the CDR3: TGTGCCAGCACCGGGATCGTCGGGGATGAGCAGTTCTTC. Residues: CASTGIVGDEQFF.

This clonotype occurred a few times. This sequence joins TRBV14 and TRBJ2-1; 8 nucleotides align to TRBD1. V was pared by 0 bases and J by 7 bases, with 5 bases of the junction left unmatched. Looked up from germline, CDR1 is SGHDN and CDR2 is FVKESK. This CDR3 contains 15 residues. CDR3 residues: CASSQDFRGRNEQFF. CDR3 DNA sequence: TGTGCCAGCAGCCAAGATTTCAGGGGGCGTAATGAGCAGTTCTTC.

This clonotype was seen only a few times. V gene TRBV11-2 combines with J gene TRBJ2-3; tentative D call: TRBD2 (5 bases). The CDR3 has 15 amino acids. V lost 6 bases, J lost 3 bases, and 16 bases lay in between. Germline loops: CDR1 SGHAT, CDR2 FQNNGV. CDR3 residues: CASSALPEDTDTQYF. The CDR3 nucleotides are TGTGCCAGCAGTGCCCTTCCGGAGGATACAGATACGCAGTATTTT.

This rearrangement joins TRBV20-1 to TRBJ2-3; TRBD1 matches 8 bases. Looked up from germline, CDR1 is DFQATT and CDR2 is SNEGSKA (reference sequence). The CDR3 consists of 13 residues. The junction had 7 bases not matched to a gene; V was cut back by 5 bases and J by 6 bases. The CDR3 spells CSARAGGSDTQYF. In DNA, the CDR3 is TGCAGTGCTCGAGCAGGGGGCTCGGATACGCAGTATTTT.

This clonotype was found many times. The chain links TRBV5-1 to TRBJ2-7, with D tentatively TRBD2 (6 bases). Germline loops: CDR1 SGHRS, CDR2 YFSETQ. This CDR3 is 14 amino acids long. With 2 bases removed from V and 2 bases from J, the gap between germline ends came to 11 bases. The CDR3 spells CASSFVAEAYEQYF. CDR3 sequence (DNA): TGCGCCAGCAGCTTTGTAGCGGAAGCCTACGAGCAGTACTTC. The complete variable domain, with remaining parts taken from reference TRBV5-1 and TRBJ2-7, reads KAGVTQTPRYLIKTRGQQVTLSCSPISGHRSVSWYQQTPGQGLQFLFEYFSETQRNKGNFPGRFSGRQFSNSRSEMNVSTLELGDSALYLCASSFVAEAYEQYFGPGTRLTVT.

The rearrangement links TRBV29-1 to TRBJ1-1; possibly TRBD1 for D (5 bases). CDR1 and CDR2 (germline): SQVTM, ANQGSEA. The CDR3 is 12 amino acids. Between the trimmed V and J ends, which lost 6 bases and 4 bases, there was a span of 12 bases. CDR3 residues: CSVRQGVTEAFF. The CDR3 coding sequence is TGCAGCGTCAGGCAGGGAGTCACTGAAGCTTTCTTT.

This clonotype was counted at least ten times. The chain recombines TRBV12-3 or TRBV12-4 with TRBJ1-5, with a tentative D call TRBD1 (6 bases). The CDR3 runs 15 residues. Trimming took off 1 base at V and 6 bases at J, with 13 bases between the two ends. Here the CDR3 reads CASSLVRGSGQPQHF. CDR3 in DNA: TGTGCCAGCAGTTTAGTCAGGGGTTCGGGTCAGCCCCAGCATTTT.

The V gene is TRBV7-9, the J gene TRBJ2-1, with 14 bases lining up with TRBD2. Losses at the gene ends were 5 bases for V and 8 bases for J; bases not matched to a gene: 8. The CDR3 covers 16 residues. Germline V gene sequence: CDR1 SEHNR, CDR2 FQNEAQ (reference sequence). CDR3 residues: CASSGSGTSGSDEQFF. The CDR3 DNA reads as TGTGCCAGCAGCGGCTCCGGGACTAGCGGGAGCGATGAGCAGTTCTTC.

CDR3 coding DNA: TGTGCCAGCAGCCTATGGCTAGCGGATCACAATGAGCAGTTCTTC. As protein: CASSLWLADHNEQFF. V gene TRBV9 combines with J gene TRBJ2-1, with 7 bases that match TRBD2. The ends lost 4 bases at V and 5 bases at J; junction bases unmatched: 9. The CDR3 covers 15 residues. CDR1 is SGDLS, CDR2 YYNGEE, per germline.

This clonotype was seen a handful of times. CDR3 region: CASSLGRRNEQFF. The CDR3 coding sequence is TGTGCCAGCAGTCTCGGACGAAGAAATGAGCAGTTCTTC. This chain joins TRBV12-3 or TRBV12-4 and TRBJ2-1; D not certain. V lost 5 bases to trimming and J lost 7 bases, with 12 bases between them. The CDR3 has 13 residues.

The table lists this clonotype with a few counts. This chain uses TRBV7-2 with TRBJ2-5, with TRBD2 matching 7 bases. The CDR3 sequence is 16 residues long. Germline loops: CDR1 SGHTA, CDR2 FQGNSA. With V trimmed by 2 bases and J by 5 bases, 11 bases remained unmatched. CDR3 in amino acids: CASSLWRESKAETQYF. The CDR3 DNA follows: TGTGCCAGCAGCTTATGGCGGGAGTCGAAGGCGGAGACCCAGTACTTC.

The table lists this clonotype with many counts. The chain carries TRBV27 and TRBJ2-5; TRBD1 agrees at 7 bases. CDR1 and CDR2 (germline): MNHEY, SMNVEV (reference sequence). The CDR3 runs to 14 residues. The V gene end was trimmed by 0 bases and the J gene end by 7 bases; junction bases not matched to a gene: 5. For the CDR3, the DNA is TGTGCCAGCAGTTTATCCACAGGGGAAGGGACCCAGTACTTC. It specifies CASSLSTGEGTQYF.

The CDR3 here is CASSVEDTEKLFF. The CDR3 DNA reads TGCGCCAGCAGTGTTGAGGATACTGAAAAACTGTTTTTT. The V call is TRBV10-2, the J call TRBJ1-4; D unresolved. The CDR3 extends over 13 amino acids. V lost 4 bases and J lost 7, with 10 bases in between. CDR1 is WSHSY, CDR2 SAAADI, per germline.

The gene calls are TRBV6-5 and TRBJ1-2, with D possibly TRBD1 on 6 matching bases. Trimming took off 6 bases at V and 0 bases at J, with 11 bases between the two ends. CDR3 length equals 14 residues. The germline gives CDR1 MNHEY, CDR2 SVGAGI. In DNA form, the CDR3 reads TGTGCCAGCAGGTCAGGGGTAGCTAACTATGGCTACACCTTC. This gives the protein CASRSGVANYGYTF.

The sample holds a few counts of this clonotype. The V and J genes are TRBV20-1 and TRBJ2-5; 7 positions match TRBD2. V shed 4 bases, J shed 4 bases, and the junction held 9 bases outside the gene matches. The CDR3 runs 14 residues. The V gene's germline CDR1 is DFQATT and CDR2 SNEGSKA (reference sequence). The CDR3, as DNA: TGCAGTGCTACCAGGGAGGGCCCTAGAGAGACCCAGTACTTC. Translation gives CSATREGPRETQYF.

The chain recombines TRBV7-9 with TRBJ1-1; 7 bases match TRBD1. The CDR3 runs 15 residues. V dropped 5 bases and J dropped 1; count of bases not matched to a gene: 7. Germline CDR1 is SEHNR and CDR2 is FQNEAQ (reference sequence). DNA for the CDR3: TGTGCCAGCAGCCATTCCGGGACAGCGAACACTGAAGCTTTCTTT. Residues: CASSHSGTANTEAFF.

CDR3 in DNA: TGTGCCAGCAGCTTCGGTTCCGCTAACTATGGCTACACCTTC. Translation gives CASSFGSANYGYTF. The chain couples TRBV7-2 to TRBJ1-2; D not resolved. The V end was cut by 3 bases, the J end by 0 bases, with 8 bases between. Germline V gene sequence: CDR1 SGHTA, CDR2 FQGNSA. This CDR3 has 14 residues.

This clonotype was observed a handful of times. At one boundary the junction diverges from the germline segment, which might be a read error. The V gene is TRBV3-1, the J gene TRBJ1-2, with 11 nucleotides matching TRBD1. There are 14 residues in the CDR3. CDR1 is LGHDT, CDR2 YNNKEL, per germline (reference sequence). The CDR3 sequence: CASSQGTGGYGYPF. For the CDR3, the DNA is TGTGCCAGCAGCCAAGGGACAGGGGGCTATGGCTACCCCTTC.

There are a few counts of this clonotype. This chain connects TRBV7-9 to TRBJ2-2; TRBD2 aligns across 10 bases. The germline CDR1 and CDR2 sequences are SEHNR and FQNEAQ (reference sequence). The CDR3 contains 17 residues. With 5 bases clipped from V and 1 base from J, the junction kept 7 bases outside the gene matches. The CDR3 DNA is TGTGCCAGCAGCCTCCTAGGACTAGCGGAGAACACCGGGGAGCTGTTTTTT. This codes for CASSLLGLAENTGELFF. The whole variable domain, filled in from reference TRBV7-9 and TRBJ2-2, reads DTGVSQNPRHKITKRGQNVTFRCDPISEHNRLYWYRQTLGQGPEFLTYFQNEAQLEKSRLLSDRFSAERPKGSFSTLEIQRTEQGDSAMYLCASSLLGLAENTGELFFGEGSRLTVL.

A single count supports this clonotype. This CDR3 is CASSLGGDRVQEYV. In DNA form, the CDR3 reads TGTGCCAGCAGCTTAGGGGGGGACAGGGTACAGGAGTACGTC. The chain joins TRBV11-3 to TRBJ2-7; 9 bases are a match to TRBD1. This CDR3 contains 14 residues. Germline V CDR1 and CDR2: SGHNT, YENEEA. The V segment lost 1 base and the J segment 11 bases; nucleotides outside the gene matches: 9.

The chain has TRBV7-6 and TRBJ1-2, with D tentatively TRBD1 (6 bases). Trimming took 7 bases from V and 2 from J, leaving 14 bases between them. The length of the CDR3 is 14 residues. In germline, CDR1 is SGHVS, CDR2 FNYEAQ. The CDR3 sequence: CASKMAGDNYGYTF. CDR3 coding DNA: TGTGCCAGCAAAATGGCAGGGGACAACTATGGCTACACCTTC.